This T cell receptor beta chain comes out of a study of blood T cell repertoires in COVID-19. This clone was observed at least ten times. Authors' analysis steps: Amplification of reference gene primers provided the estimated nucleated cell counts. Only in-frame clones appear in the TCRdb table, and some are missing; sequencing was by immunoSEQ multiplex PCR. V, J and clone size are taken as reported in that table, and D and trimming were inferred from the DNA itself. The sample records around 450,000 clones, 70% to 90% being singletons. The specimen was PBMCs or T cells enriched from blood (not recorded which). The TCR was taken from a woman in her late teens or twenties with acute COVID-19.

CDR3 nucleotides: TGTGCCAGCAGCTTAATAGCGACTAGCACAGATACGCAGTATTTT. As protein: CASSLIATSTDTQYF. V and J are TRBV7-2 and TRBJ2-3, with a weak D call TRBD2 (5 bases). Trimming left V 2 bases short and J 0 bases short, with 9 bases between. This CDR3 contains 15 residues. Per the germline V gene, CDR1 is SGHTA and CDR2 is FQGNSA.